In its sample, the clone carrying this T cell receptor beta chain was seen many times. Its antigen is undetermined. Germline CDR1 reads GTSNPN; CDR2 reads SVGIG (reference sequence). This CDR3 is 14 amino acids long. Trimming removed 0 bases from V and 1 base from J, with 6 bases in between. The data stem from a study of beta chain features in type 1 diabetes. The authors reverse transcribed all of the isolated RNA, so sequencing captured expressed TCRB transcripts. The data were produced by immunoSEQ multiplex PCR, yet TCRdb's version contains in-frame clones alone and is incomplete. Among around 140,000 clones listed, less than 15% were seen once. Study-wide points: Shortening that was moderate but significant affected the TCRB CDR3s of Type 1 diabetes patients in all four CD4+ subsets.

Sequenced sample: central memory CD4+ T cells from blood. The receptor's source is a man younger than 35 with type 1 diabetes. The J gene is TRBJ2-2, the V gene TRBV30; D gene unclear. CDR3: CAWSVYRNTGELFF. As DNA, the CDR3 is TGTGCCTGGAGTGTATACAGGAACACCGGGGAGCTGTTTTTT.